This is a list of T cell receptor beta chains from one sample in a study of cytomegalovirus exposure and HLA in healthy donors. Produced via immunoSEQ multiplex PCR; TCRdb's table is partial and in-frame only. This sample's table has 70,000 to 85,000 clones. The specimen was PBMCs. Receptors originate from a female donor in good health and CMV-seropositive. Each CDR3 is given with its conserved first and last residue. A D gene is named only where the DNA matches it firmly.

D,V,J,CDR3,DNA
-,TRBV5-1,TRBJ2-7,CASSSQLYEQYF,TGCGCCAGCAGCTCACAGCTATACGAGCAGTACTTC
-,TRBV9,TRBJ2-7,CASSVRPSSGNEQYF,TGTGCCAGCAGCGTACGGCCGTCCTCGGGGAACGAGCAGTACTTC
TRBD2,TRBV28,TRBJ2-5,CASSMAGVEETQYF,TGTGCCAGCAGTATGGCGGGAGTGGAAGAGACCCAGTACTTC
-,TRBV19,TRBJ1-2,CASTEVPNYGYTF,TGTGCCAGTACGGAGGTTCCTAACTATGGCTACACCTTC
-,TRBV13,TRBJ1-5,CASSLAGDSNQPQHF,TGTGCCAGCAGCTTAGCGGGGGATAGCAATCAGCCCCAGCATTTT
-,TRBV9,TRBJ2-2,CASSAAGTGELFF,TGTGCCAGCAGCGCCGCGGGTACCGGGGAGCTGTTTTTT
-,TRBV5-1,TRBJ2-7,CASSPRGAGVGEQYF,TGCGCCAGCAGCCCACGAGGGGCAGGGGTTGGAGAGCAGTACTTC
TRBD2,TRBV29-1,TRBJ2-2,CSVEGLAGAPTGELFF,TGCAGCGTTGAGGGCTTAGCGGGGGCCCCCACCGGGGAGCTGTTTTTT
TRBD1,TRBV19,TRBJ1-4,CASSLGQGAEKLFF,TGTGCCAGTAGTCTAGGACAGGGGGCTGAAAAACTGTTTTTT
-,TRBV7-2,TRBJ1-4,CASSPREGQAGEKLFF,TGTGCCAGCAGCCCCAGGGAGGGCCAGGCCGGGGAAAAACTGTTTTTT
-,TRBV7-4,TRBJ2-5,CASSSRVVTQYF,TGTGCCAGCAGCTCGAGGGTGGTGACCCAGTACTTC
TRBD1,TRBV30,TRBJ1-4,CAWSLGQGVAQNF,TGTGCCTGGAGTTTAGGACAGGGGGTAGCTCAAAACTTT
-,TRBV28,TRBJ2-7,CASSLAQGKAYEQYF,TGTGCCAGCAGTTTAGCACAGGGTAAGGCCTACGAGCAGTACTTC
-,TRBV18,TRBJ2-2,CASKGSQGFTGELFF,TGTGCCAGCAAGGGGAGCCAGGGGTTCACCGGGGAGCTGTTTTTT
-,TRBV2,TRBJ1-4,CASSEGSRVDEKLFF,TGTGCCAGCAGTGAAGGGTCCAGGGTCGATGAAAAACTGTTTTTT
-,TRBV4-3,TRBJ1-4,CASSQGPGRNEKLFF,TGCGCCAGCAGCCAAGGCCCCGGCAGGAATGAAAAACTGTTTTTT
-,TRBV10-3,TRBJ1-1,CAIRQQGAEAFF,TGTGCCATCAGACAACAGGGCGCTGAAGCTTTCTTT
-,TRBV6-6,TRBJ1-6,CASSYERQPLQF,TGTGCCAGCAGTTACGAGAGACAACCCCTCCAATTT
-,TRBV6-4,TRBJ1-1,CASSEKPGLVPEAFF,TGTGCCAGCAGTGAAAAGCCAGGGTTGGTCCCTGAAGCTTTCTTT
-,TRBV29-1,TRBJ2-7,CSVGTDEQYF,TGCAGCGTGGGGACTGACGAGCAGTACTTC
TRBD2,TRBV19,TRBJ2-2,CASSMTSGANTGELFF,TGTGCCAGTAGTATGACTAGCGGGGCGAACACCGGGGAGCTGTTTTTT
-,TRBV19,TRBJ2-4,CATQEGPKNIQYF,TGTGCCACCCAGGAGGGCCCCAAAAACATTCAGTACTTC
-,TRBV5-1,TRBJ2-3,CASSLGPPSTDTQYF,TGCGCCAGCAGCTTGGGGCCCCCTAGCACAGATACGCAGTATTTT
TRBD2,TRBV6-1,TRBJ2-5,CASSGLAGGVETQYF,TGTGCCAGCAGTGGGCTAGCGGGAGGGGTGGAGACCCAGTACTTC
TRBD2,TRBV18,TRBJ2-1,CASSPGTNNEQFF,TGTGCCAGCTCACCCGGGACTAACAATGAGCAGTTCTTC
TRBD1,TRBV7-8,TRBJ2-3,CASSFWTGGEIKVSHTDTQYF,TGTGCCAGCAGCTTCTGGACAGGGGGCGAAATCAAGGTCTCCCACACAGATACGCAGTATTTT
-,TRBV29-1,TRBJ2-5,CSVASGQETQYF,TGCAGCGTTGCAAGCGGCCAAGAGACCCAGTACTTC
-,TRBV7-8,TRBJ2-3,CDTSFSETEPEDTDTQYF,TGTGACACCAGTTTCAGCGAGACAGAGCCTGAGGACACAGATACGCAGTATTTT
-,TRBV11-2,TRBJ2-2,CASSLDFAQRVFAGELFF,TGTGCCAGCAGCTTAGATTTCGCCCAGCGAGTTTTCGCCGGGGAGCTGTTTTTT
-,TRBV30,TRBJ2-7,CAWSVLLAREQYF,TGTGCCTGGAGTGTACTCCTAGCGAGGGAGCAGTACTTC
-,TRBV5-1,TRBJ1-3,CASSLDEGRDTIYF,TGCGCCAGCAGCTTGGATGAGGGCCGGGACACCATATATTTT
TRBD2,TRBV7-9,TRBJ2-7,CASSSRGSGSPHEQYF,TGTGCCAGCAGCTCGCGGGGTAGCGGGAGTCCCCACGAGCAGTACTTC